This record concerns one T cell receptor beta chain sequence. It has no known antigen specificity. No per-base quality is available; no much larger clone lies one base away. The data were taken from a study of Ad26.COV2.S vaccination and SARS-CoV-2 variants (dated by TCRdb to 2020 to 2022). With respect to the entire study: Donors in the vaccine arm were drawn from COV1001, a multicentre, randomized, double-blind, placebo-controlled phase I-IIa trial testing Ad26.COV2.S in healthy adults. Dosing of Ad26.COV2.S was intramuscular, at either 5x10^10 or 1x10^11 viral particles, delivered as one shot or as two shots spaced 56 days apart. The specificity and breadth of SARS-CoV-2-reactive T cell receptors after Ad26.COV2.S vaccination were assessed by TCRbeta repertoire sequencing. The TCR-sequenced set comprised approximately 30 samples: about 19 Ad26.COV2.S vaccine recipients, 5 placebo recipients and 8 SARS-CoV-2 convalescent individuals. Trial participants were randomized into five groups of five, in which low-dose or high-dose Ad26.COV2.S was given once or twice, or placebo was given on both occasions. Throughout the experiments and outcome assessment, investigators stayed blinded to trial group allocation.

TCRbeta CDR3 regions were sequenced with the immunoSEQ Assay. After extraction, genomic DNA underwent amplification by bias-controlled multiplex PCR, followed by high-throughput sequencing. The authors processed their data as follows. To quantify the absolute abundance of each unique TCRbeta CDR3 region, sequences were collapsed and filtered. Usable DNA was measured by amplifying reference genes present in all nucleated cells, and TCRbeta template counts were normalized to that usable DNA to estimate T cell fraction. Repertoire TCRs were annotated as SARS-CoV-2-specific by exact matching of V gene, CDR3 amino acid sequence and J gene to a known reactive TCR set. The reference SARS-CoV-2 TCR set was derived from MIRA and filtered for enrichment in COVID-19-positive ImmuneCODE repertoires, a step that removed public or cross-reactive TCRs. Using the MIRA antigens, annotated TCRs were further analysed by specific ORF or by position within an ORF. Breadth was defined as the number of annotated unique rearrangements divided by the total number of unique productive rearrangements, and depth was defined as the summed frequency of the annotated unique rearrangements. TCR breadth was compared between groups using two-sided Wilcoxon rank-sum tests. TCRdb provides this immuneACCESS table in a form limited to in-frame rearrangements. Some clones are lacking; in checked studies, under half of them reflect an unresolved V gene, and why the rest are absent is not known. V, J and clone size were drawn from that table, and D and trimming were deduced from the DNA. The sample records 300,000 to 400,000 clones, around 88% of which are singletons. Around a tenth of the sample lies in the top ten.

The treatment or condition label of this sample denotes: around 19 received Ad26.COV2.S at low or high dose, single or two shots; roughly five received placebo; per-sample allocation not given. For vaccine and placebo recipients, repertoires were sequenced using samples collected on day 63 after the first injection. Cohort 1b enrolled around 24 adults aged 18-55 years at a single site in Boston, USA, between 29 July and 7 August 2020. As a vaccine, Ad26.COV2.S was a replication-incompetent adenovirus type 26 vector that expressed a prefusion-stabilized SARS-CoV-2 spike protein derived from the original Wuhan strain. The V end loses 5 bases and the J end loses 5 bases, and a stretch of 12 bases separates them. CDR1 and CDR2 are drawn from the germline V gene: MGHDK, SYGVNS. The cysteine opens and the phenylalanine closes a CDR3 of 13 amino acids. Of the read, only the CDR3 DNA is kept; its 39 bases are in frame from base 1.

Results and caveats for the whole study, not just this receptor: After vaccination, substantial breadth of spike-specific CD8+ and CD4+ T cell responses was reported. Compared with placebo recipients, Ad26.COV2.S recipients showed higher spike-specific TCR breadth (P = 0.0014). The authors noted that the TCR breadth and depth analyses may have underestimated total T cell responses. The study lacked the statistical power to compare responses across vaccine doses or regimens. Vaccine and placebo recipients had comparable non-spike TCR breadth, which fits with the vaccine containing only spike.

The source is a person aged 18-65 years who received the Ad26.COV2.S COVID-19 vaccine or a placebo. This material consisted of peripheral blood, taken in a trial of Ad26.COV2.S vaccine versus placebo. The rearrangement combines TRBV25-1 with TRBJ1-2, with no reliable assignment of the D segment. The DNA sequence is as follows: TGTGCCAGCAGTAAACCGACGGGGTATGGCTACACCTTC. Translated, it gives CASSKPTGYGYTF.